The rows below give T cell receptor beta chains drawn from one sample of a study of regulatory and conventional T cells in RAG deficiency. The method was immunoSEQ multiplex PCR; TCRdb's version includes in-frame clones alone and lacks a portion of them. The profile covers thousands of clones, with 82% appearing a single time and roughly 5% taken by the ten largest. Sequencing was performed on CD4+ effector T cells sorted from blood. The receptors here all came from a human donor with RAG deficiency presenting as severe combined immunodeficiency. Both conserved end residues are part of each CDR3. Fields, in order: clone size, V gene, J gene, D gene, CDR3 protein, CDR3 DNA. A D gene is named only where the DNA matches it firmly. Only part of the rows carry a size: once, few, many, or a class if the clone is expanded.

.,TRBV9,TRBJ2-5,TRBD1,CASSARTGVGTQYF,TGTGCCAGCAGCGCTAGGACAGGGGTGGGGACCCAGTACTTC
.,TRBV30,TRBJ2-5,.,CAWRQYQETQYF,TGTGCCTGGAGACAGTACCAAGAGACCCAGTACTTC
.,TRBV5-4,TRBJ2-1,.,CASSLVTHNEQFF,TGTGCCAGCAGCTTGGTAACCCACAATGAGCAGTTCTTC
.,TRBV9,TRBJ2-1,.,CASSVRGHEQFF,TGTGCCAGCAGCGTCAGGGGCCATGAGCAGTTCTTC
few,TRBV4-2,TRBJ2-7,TRBD2,CASSRGGAAGAYEQYF,TGTGCCAGCAGCCGCGGAGGGGCCGCGGGGGCCTACGAGCAGTACTTC
few,TRBV7-3,TRBJ2-5,TRBD1,CASSLAGQGETQYF,TGTGCCAGCAGCTTAGCGGGACAGGGAGAGACCCAGTACTTC
.,TRBV18,TRBJ2-3,TRBD1,CASARDRGRDTQYF,TGTGCCAGCGCCCGGGACAGGGGGCGCGATACGCAGTATTTT
.,TRBV19,TRBJ2-2,TRBD1,CASSQQGSGELFF,TGTGCCAGTAGTCAACAGGGGTCCGGGGAGCTGTTTTTT
.,TRBV7-2,TRBJ1-2,.,CASSLAPGDGYTF,TGTGCCAGCAGCCTGGCCCCAGGGGACGGCTACACCTTC
.,TRBV2,TRBJ2-7,.,CASSSYEQYF,TGTGCCAGCAGCTCTTACGAGCAGTACTTC
.,TRBV7-3,TRBJ2-3,.,CASSSSVGSSTDTQYF,TGTGCCAGCAGCTCCAGTGTGGGTTCCAGCACAGATACGCAGTATTTT
.,TRBV30,TRBJ2-6,.,CAWSIDRTNSGANVLTF,TGTGCCTGGAGTATAGACAGAACCAACTCTGGGGCCAACGTCCTGACTTTC
.,TRBV7-2,TRBJ2-7,.,CASSLVLTWAYEQYF,TGTGCCAGCAGCTTAGTACTGACGTGGGCGTACGAGCAGTACTTC
once,TRBV5-1,TRBJ1-3,.,CASSLQSSGNTIYF,TGCGCCAGCAGCTTACAGAGCTCTGGAAACACCATATATTTT
.,TRBV30,TRBJ1-2,TRBD1,CAWSSGTAYGYTF,TGTGCCTGGAGTTCGGGGACAGCTTATGGCTACACCTTC
.,TRBV28,TRBJ2-7,TRBD1,CASRTGTGPLEQYF,TGTGCCAGCAGGACCGGGACAGGGCCCCTAGAGCAGTACTTC
.,TRBV14,TRBJ2-6,TRBD2,CASSQLAGAFGGANVLTF,TGTGCCAGCAGCCAGCTAGCGGGAGCCTTCGGTGGGGCCAACGTCCTGACTTTC
.,TRBV6-4,TRBJ2-1,TRBD1,CASSVTTGTVSYNEQFF,TGTGCCAGCAGTGTCACGACCGGGACAGTATCCTACAATGAGCAGTTCTTC
.,TRBV9,TRBJ1-1,TRBD1,CASSVGTGLYTEAFF,TGTGCCAGCAGCGTAGGGACAGGGTTGTACACTGAAGCTTTCTTT
.,TRBV5-4,TRBJ2-5,TRBD2,CASSPWLTGGQETQYF,TGTGCCAGCAGCCCATGGTTAACGGGGGGGCAAGAGACCCAGTACTTC
.,TRBV28,TRBJ1-1,.,CASSLSRGYTEAFF,TGTGCCAGCAGTTTATCGAGGGGCTACACTGAAGCTTTCTTT
.,TRBV7-2,TRBJ1-2,.,CASSLGARQYGYTF,TGTGCCAGCAGCTTAGGGGCCAGGCAATATGGCTACACCTTC
.,TRBV10-3,TRBJ1-5,.,CAISESIGPSNQPQHF,TGTGCCATCAGTGAGTCGATTGGGCCAAGCAATCAGCCCCAGCATTTT
.,TRBV19,TRBJ2-2,.,CASSIGWGRTGELFF,TGTGCCAGTAGTATAGGGTGGGGCCGCACCGGGGAGCTGTTTTTT
.,TRBV6-6,TRBJ2-7,.,CASTLRGSYEQYF,TGTGCCAGCACCCTCAGAGGGTCCTACGAGCAGTACTTC
.,TRBV28,TRBJ2-1,TRBD1,CASIRPLGGASRDNEQFF,TGTGCCAGCATCCGTCCTTTAGGGGGCGCGTCCCGGGACAATGAGCAGTTCTTC
.,TRBV5-1,TRBJ2-3,.,CASSLTGSTDTQYF,TGCGCCAGCAGCTTGACAGGGAGCACAGATACGCAGTATTTT
.,TRBV7-2,TRBJ1-1,.,CASSSLGEAFF,TGTGCCAGCAGCTCTCTAGGGGAAGCTTTCTTT
.,TRBV5-5,TRBJ1-1,.,CASSLAARPEAFF,TGTGCCAGCAGCTTGGCCGCCCGACCTGAAGCTTTCTTT
.,TRBV10-1,TRBJ2-7,.,CASSDRLGYEQYF,TGCGCCAGCAGTGATCGGTTGGGATACGAGCAGTACTTC
once,TRBV5-1,TRBJ2-5,TRBD1,CASSLVFGTGEETQYF,TGCGCCAGCAGCTTGGTATTCGGGACAGGGGAAGAGACCCAGTACTTC
.,TRBV7-3,TRBJ2-1,.,CASSSTSYNEQFF,TGTGCCAGCAGCTCGACCTCATACAATGAGCAGTTCTTC
.,TRBV7-3,TRBJ2-7,.,CASSHRANYEQYF,TGTGCCAGCAGCCATAGAGCAAACTACGAGCAGTACTTC